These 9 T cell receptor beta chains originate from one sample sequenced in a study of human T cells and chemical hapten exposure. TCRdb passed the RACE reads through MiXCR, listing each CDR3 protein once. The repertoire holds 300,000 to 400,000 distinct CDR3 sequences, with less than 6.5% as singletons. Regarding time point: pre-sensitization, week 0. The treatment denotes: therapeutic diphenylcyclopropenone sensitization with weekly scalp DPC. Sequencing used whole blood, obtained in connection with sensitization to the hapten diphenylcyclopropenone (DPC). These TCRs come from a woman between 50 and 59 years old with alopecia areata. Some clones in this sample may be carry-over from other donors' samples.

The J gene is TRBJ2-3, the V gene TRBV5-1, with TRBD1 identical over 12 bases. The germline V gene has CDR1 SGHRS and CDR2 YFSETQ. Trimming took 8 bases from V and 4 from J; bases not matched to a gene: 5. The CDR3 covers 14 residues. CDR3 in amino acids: CASRGQGASDTQYF. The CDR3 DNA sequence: TGCGCCAGTCGGGGACAGGGGGCATCAGATACGCAGTATTTT.

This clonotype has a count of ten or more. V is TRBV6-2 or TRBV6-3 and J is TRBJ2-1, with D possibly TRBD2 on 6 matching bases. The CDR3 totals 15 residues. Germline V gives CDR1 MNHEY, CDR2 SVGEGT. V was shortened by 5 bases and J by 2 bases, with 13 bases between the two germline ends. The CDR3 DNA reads TGTGCCAGCAGTCTTGCCGGGAGCGCCTACAATGAGCAGTTCTTC. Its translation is CASSLAGSAYNEQFF.

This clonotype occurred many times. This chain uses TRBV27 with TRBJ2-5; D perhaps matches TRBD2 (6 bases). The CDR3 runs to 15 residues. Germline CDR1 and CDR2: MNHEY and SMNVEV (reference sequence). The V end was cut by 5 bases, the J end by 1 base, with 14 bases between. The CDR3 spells CASSNSWGVQETQYF. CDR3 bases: TGTGCCAGCAGTAATTCATGGGGGGTCCAAGAGACCCAGTACTTC.

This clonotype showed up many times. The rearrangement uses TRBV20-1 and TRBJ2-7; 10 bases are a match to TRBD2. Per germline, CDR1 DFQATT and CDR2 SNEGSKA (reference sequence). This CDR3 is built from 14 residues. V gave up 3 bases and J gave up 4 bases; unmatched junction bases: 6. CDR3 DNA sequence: TGCAGTGCTAGGAGGACTAGCGGAGCTTACGAGCAGTACTTC. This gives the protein CSARRTSGAYEQYF.

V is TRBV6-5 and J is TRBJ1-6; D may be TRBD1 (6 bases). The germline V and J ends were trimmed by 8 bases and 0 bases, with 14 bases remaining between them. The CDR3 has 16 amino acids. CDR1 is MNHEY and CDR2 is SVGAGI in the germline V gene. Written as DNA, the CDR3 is TGTGCCAGCGGTGACAGGTCTGGCTCCTATAATTCACCCCTCCACTTT. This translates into CASGDRSGSYNSPLHF.

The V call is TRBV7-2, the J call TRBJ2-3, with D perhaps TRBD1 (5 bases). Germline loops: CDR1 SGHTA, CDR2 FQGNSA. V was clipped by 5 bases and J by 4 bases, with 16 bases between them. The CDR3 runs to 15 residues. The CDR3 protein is CASSKDKIGADTQYF. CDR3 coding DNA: TGTGCCAGCAGCAAGGACAAAATTGGTGCAGATACGCAGTATTTT. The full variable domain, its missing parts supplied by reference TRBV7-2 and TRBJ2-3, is GAGVSQSPSNKVTEKGKDVELRCDPISGHTALYWYRQSLGQGLEFLIYFQGNSAPDKSGLPSDRFSAERTGGSVSTLTIQRTQQEDSAVYLCASSKDKIGADTQYFGPGTRLTVL.

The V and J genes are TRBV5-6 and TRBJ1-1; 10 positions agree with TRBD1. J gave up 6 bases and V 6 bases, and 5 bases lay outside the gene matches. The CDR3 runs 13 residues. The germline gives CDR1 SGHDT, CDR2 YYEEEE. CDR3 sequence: CASTPGTGAEAFF. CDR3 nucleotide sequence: TGTGCCAGCACCCCAGGGACAGGGGCTGAAGCTTTCTTT.

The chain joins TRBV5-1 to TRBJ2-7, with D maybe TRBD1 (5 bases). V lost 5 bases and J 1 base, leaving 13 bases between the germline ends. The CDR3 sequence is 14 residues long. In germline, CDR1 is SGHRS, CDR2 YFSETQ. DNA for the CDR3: TGCGCCAGCAGGATTGATCAGGGTTCCTACGAGCAGTACTTC. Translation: CASRIDQGSYEQYF.

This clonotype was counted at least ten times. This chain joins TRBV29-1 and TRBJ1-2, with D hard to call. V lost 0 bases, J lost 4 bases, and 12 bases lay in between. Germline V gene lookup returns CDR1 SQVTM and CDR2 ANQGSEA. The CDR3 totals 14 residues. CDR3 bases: TGCAGCGTTGAAGATCCAGGCGCAGTCTATGGCTACACCTTC. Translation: CSVEDPGAVYGYTF.